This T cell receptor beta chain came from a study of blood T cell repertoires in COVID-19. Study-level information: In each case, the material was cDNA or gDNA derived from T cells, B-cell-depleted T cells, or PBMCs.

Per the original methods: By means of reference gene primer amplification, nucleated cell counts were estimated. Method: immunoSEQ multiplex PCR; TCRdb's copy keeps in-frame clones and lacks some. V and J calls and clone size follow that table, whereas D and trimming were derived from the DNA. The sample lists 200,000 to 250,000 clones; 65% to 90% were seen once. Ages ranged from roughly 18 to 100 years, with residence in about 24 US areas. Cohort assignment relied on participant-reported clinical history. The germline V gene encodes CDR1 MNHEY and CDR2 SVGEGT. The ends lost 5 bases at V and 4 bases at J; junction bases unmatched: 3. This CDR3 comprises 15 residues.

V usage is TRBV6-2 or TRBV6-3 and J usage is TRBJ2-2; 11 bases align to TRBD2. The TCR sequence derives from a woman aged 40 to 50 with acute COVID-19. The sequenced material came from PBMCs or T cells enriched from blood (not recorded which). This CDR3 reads CASSHGTSGTGELFF. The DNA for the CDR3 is TGTGCCAGCAGTCATGGGACTAGCGGCACCGGGGAGCTGTTTTTT.